This T cell receptor beta chain was observed in a study of T cells in Graves' hyperthyroidism and ophthalmopathy. Among the patients, aged 18 to 65, hyperthyroidism was newly diagnosed and had lasted under 2 months. The table lists this clonotype with many counts. Amplification yielded TCR beta CDR3 regions, with RNA transcripts as the source. A set of HTBI primers served as the primers for a first-round RT-PCR of the TCR CDR3. In TCRdb, the multiplex PCR reads were re-called with MiXCR into one record per CDR3 protein. Of roughly 740,000 distinct CDR3 sequences in the sample, 16% are singletons; the top ten hold approximately 8.4%. The V segment lost 4 bases and the J segment 2 bases; nucleotides outside the gene matches: 13. The length of the CDR3 is 17 residues. Germline V lookup: CDR1 MNHNS, CDR2 SASEGT.

Sequences were obtained from blood. The source is a man younger than 30 with Graves' hyperthyroidism. This chain uses TRBV6-1 with TRBJ2-7, with 8 bases aligning to TRBD1. The CDR3 nucleotides read TGTGCCAGCAGTGTGGCCCAGGTGGGGACAGGAACCTACGAGCAGTACTTC. Translating it yields CASSVAQVGTGTYEQYF.